This record looks at one T cell receptor beta chain sequence and its context. Its matching antigen is unknown. This specimen belongs to a study of resident and recirculating memory T cells in vitiligo. Study-level findings and limits: No unique dominant TCR clone was found in vitiligo lesions.

Trimming cost V 0 bases and J 0 bases; bases outside gene matches: 4. The CDR3 runs to 16 residues. In germline, CDR1 is MNHEY, CDR2 SVGAGI. Measured with immunoSEQ multiplex PCR; TCRdb has only the in-frame clones, and not every one. The data contain 70,000 to 75,000 clones, roughly 92% of them singletons. The J gene is TRBJ1-1, the V gene TRBV6-5; 7 bases align to TRBD1. The source is a male donor with vitiligo. Input material: blood. The CDR3 DNA follows: TGTGCCAGCAGTTACTCGACAGGGACCCTGAACACTGAAGCTTTCTTT. As protein: CASSYSTGTLNTEAFF.